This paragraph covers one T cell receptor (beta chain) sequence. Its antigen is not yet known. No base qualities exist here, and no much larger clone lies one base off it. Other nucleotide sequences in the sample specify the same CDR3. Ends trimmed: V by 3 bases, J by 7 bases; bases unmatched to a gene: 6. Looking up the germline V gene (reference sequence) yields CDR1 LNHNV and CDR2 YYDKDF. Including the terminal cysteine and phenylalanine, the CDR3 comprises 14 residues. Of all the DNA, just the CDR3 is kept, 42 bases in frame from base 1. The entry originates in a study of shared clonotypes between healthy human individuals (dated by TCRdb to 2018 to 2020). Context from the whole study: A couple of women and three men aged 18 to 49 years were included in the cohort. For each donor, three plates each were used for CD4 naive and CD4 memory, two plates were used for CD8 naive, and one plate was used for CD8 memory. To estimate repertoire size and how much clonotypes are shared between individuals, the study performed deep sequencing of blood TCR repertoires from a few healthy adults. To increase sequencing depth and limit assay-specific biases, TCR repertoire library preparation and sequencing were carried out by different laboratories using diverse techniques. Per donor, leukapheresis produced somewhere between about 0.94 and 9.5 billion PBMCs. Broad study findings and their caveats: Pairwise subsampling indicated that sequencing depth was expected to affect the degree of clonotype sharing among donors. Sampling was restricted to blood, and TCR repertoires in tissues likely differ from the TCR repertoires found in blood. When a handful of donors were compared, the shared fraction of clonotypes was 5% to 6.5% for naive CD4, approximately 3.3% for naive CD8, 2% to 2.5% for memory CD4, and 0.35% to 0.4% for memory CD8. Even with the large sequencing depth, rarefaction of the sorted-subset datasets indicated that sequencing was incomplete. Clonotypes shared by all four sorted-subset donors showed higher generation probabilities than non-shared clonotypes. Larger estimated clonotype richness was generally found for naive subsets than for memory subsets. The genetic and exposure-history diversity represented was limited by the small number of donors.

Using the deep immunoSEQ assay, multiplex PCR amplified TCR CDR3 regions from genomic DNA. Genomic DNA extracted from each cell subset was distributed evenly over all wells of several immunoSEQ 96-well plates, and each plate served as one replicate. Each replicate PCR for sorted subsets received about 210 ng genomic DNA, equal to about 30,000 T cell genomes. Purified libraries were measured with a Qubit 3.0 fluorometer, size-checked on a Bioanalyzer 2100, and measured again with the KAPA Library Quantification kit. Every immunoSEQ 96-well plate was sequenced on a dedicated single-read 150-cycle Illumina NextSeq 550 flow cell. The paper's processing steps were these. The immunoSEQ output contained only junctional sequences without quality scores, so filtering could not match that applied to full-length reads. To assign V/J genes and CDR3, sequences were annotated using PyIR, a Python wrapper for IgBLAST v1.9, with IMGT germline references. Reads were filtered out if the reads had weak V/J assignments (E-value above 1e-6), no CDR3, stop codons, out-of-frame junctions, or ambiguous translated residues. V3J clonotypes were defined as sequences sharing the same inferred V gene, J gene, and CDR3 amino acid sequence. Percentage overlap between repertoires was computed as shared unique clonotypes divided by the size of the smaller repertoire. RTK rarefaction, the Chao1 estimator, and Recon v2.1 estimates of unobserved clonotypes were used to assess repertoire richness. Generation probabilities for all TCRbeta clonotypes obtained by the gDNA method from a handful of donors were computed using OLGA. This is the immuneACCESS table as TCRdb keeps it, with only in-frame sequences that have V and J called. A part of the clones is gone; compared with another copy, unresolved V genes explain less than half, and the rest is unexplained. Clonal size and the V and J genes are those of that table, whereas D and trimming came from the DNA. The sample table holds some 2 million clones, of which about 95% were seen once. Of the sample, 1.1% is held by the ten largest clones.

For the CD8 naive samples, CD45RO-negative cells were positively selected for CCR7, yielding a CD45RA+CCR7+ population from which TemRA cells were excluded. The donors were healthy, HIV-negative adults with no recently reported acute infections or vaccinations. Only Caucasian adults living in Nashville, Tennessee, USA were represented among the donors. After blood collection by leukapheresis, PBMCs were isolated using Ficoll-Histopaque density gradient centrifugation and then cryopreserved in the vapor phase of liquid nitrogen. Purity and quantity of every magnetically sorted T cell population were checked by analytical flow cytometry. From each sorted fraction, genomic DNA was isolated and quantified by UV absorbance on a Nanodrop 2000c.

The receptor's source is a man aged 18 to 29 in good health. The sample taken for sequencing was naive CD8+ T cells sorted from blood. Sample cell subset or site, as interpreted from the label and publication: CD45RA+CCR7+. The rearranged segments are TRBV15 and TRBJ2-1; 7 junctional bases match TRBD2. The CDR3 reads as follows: CATSRDRGSNEQFF. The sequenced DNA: TGTGCCACCAGCAGGGACCGCGGGAGTAATGAGCAGTTCTTC. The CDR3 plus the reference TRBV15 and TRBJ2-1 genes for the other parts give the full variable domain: DAMVIQNPRYQVTQFGKPVTLSCSQTLNHNVMYWYQQKSSQAPKLLFHYYDKDFNNEADTPDNFQSRRPNTSFCFLDIRSPGLGDTAMYLCATSRDRGSNEQFFGPGTRLTVL.